The following is a TCR beta chain sequence with its context. The data stem from a study of technical replicates of blood from a few donors. The data were produced by immunoSEQ multiplex PCR, yet TCRdb's version contains in-frame clones alone and is incomplete. In the table there are approximately 85,000 clones, roughly 94% of which are singletons. This clonotype was sampled from a human donor in good health. Source material: T cells isolated from PBMCs.

The CDR3 is CASSITSGYNEQFF. Here the CDR3 DNA reads TGTGCCAGTAGTATTACTAGCGGGTACAATGAGCAGTTCTTC. The V gene is TRBV19, the J gene TRBJ2-1, with TRBD2 matching 9 bases. The CDR3 has 14 residues. In germline, CDR1 is LNHDA, CDR2 SQIVND (reference sequence). Germline trimming cut 3 bases from V and 4 bases from J; bases unmatched to any gene: 1.